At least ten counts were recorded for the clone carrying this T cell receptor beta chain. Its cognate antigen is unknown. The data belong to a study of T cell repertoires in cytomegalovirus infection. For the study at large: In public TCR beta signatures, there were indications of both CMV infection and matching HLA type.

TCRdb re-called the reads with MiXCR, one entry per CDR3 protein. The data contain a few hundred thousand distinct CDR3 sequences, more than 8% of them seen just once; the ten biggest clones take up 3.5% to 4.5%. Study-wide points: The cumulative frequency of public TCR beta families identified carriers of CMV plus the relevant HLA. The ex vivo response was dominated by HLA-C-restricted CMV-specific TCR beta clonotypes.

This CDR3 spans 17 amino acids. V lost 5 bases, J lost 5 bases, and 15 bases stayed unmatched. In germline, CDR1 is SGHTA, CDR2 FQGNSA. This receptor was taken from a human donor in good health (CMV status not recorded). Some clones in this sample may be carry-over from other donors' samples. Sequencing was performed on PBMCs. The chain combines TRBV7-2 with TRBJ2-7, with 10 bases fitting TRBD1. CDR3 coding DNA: TGTGCCAGCAGCCCTGTCCCGGGACAGGGGATAATCGACGAGCAGTACTTC. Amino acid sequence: CASSPVPGQGIIDEQYF.